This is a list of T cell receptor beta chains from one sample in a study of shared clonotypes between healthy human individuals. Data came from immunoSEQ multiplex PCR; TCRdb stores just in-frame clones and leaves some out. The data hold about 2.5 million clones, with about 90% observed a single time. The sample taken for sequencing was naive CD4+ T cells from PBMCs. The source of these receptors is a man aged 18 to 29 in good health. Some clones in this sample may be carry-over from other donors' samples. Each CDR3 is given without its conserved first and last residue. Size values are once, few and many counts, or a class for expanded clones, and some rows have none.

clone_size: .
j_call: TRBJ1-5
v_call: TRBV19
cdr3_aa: ASSSRGQGARGPQH

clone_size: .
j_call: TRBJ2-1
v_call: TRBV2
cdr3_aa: ASSEGRGQNNEQF

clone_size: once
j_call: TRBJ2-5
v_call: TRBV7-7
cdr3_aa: ASSKGQKETQY

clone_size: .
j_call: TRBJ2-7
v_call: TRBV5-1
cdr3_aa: ASSARQGAYEQY

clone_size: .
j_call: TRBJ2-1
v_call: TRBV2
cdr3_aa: ASREKAGGAYNEQF

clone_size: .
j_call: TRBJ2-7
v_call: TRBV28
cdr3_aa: ASSPPSWDDEQY

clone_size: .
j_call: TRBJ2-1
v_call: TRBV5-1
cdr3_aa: ASSLQGQVFNEQF

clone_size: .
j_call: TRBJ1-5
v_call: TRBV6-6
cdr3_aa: ASISPRGGNQPQH

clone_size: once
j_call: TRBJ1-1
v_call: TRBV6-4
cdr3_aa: ASSEQQNTEAF

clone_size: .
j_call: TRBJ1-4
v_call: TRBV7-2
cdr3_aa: ASSLVGRAATNEKLF

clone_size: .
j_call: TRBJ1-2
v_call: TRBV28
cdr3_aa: ASSTGLSYGYT

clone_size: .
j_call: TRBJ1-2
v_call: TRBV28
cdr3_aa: ASRGGRYGYT

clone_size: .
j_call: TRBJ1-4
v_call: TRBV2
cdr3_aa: ASSEGTANEKLF

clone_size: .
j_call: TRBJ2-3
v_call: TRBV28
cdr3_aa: ASSSGQGSTDTQY

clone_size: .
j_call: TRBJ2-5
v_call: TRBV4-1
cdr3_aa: ASSRGSGRLGETQY

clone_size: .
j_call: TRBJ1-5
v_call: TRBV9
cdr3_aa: ASSVEGRSPQH

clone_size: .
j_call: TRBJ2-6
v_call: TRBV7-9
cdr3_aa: ASSPPLWSGANVLT

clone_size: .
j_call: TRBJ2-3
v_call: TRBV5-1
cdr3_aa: ASSLGGLASTDTQY

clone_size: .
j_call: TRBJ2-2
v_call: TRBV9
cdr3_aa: ASSVESRGDTGELF

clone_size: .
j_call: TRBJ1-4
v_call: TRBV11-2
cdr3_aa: ASSLVHSATNEKLF

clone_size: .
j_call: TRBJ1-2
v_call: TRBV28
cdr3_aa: ASSSVGQLYGYT

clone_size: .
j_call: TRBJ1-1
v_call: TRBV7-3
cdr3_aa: ASSSGHSSEAF

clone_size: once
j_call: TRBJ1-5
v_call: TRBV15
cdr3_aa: ATSRGGVGGPNQPQH

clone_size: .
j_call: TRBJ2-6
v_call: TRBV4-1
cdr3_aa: ASSGSGTGANVLT

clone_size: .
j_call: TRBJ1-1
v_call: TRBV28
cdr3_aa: ASSRTGFGNTEAF

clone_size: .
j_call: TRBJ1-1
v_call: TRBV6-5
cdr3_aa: ASSWGQGIEAF

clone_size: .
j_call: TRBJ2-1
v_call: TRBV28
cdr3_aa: ASSYVYNEQF

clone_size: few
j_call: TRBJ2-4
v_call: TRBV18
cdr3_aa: ASSPRDRGHTNIQY

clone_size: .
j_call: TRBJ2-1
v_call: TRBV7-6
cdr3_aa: ASSLVKGNEQF

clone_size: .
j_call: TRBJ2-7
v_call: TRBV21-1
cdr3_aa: ASSKGDRGGEQY

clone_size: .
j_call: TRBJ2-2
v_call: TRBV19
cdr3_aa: ATRRVGGELF

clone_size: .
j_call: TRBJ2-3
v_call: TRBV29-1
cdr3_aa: SVGGTSQAPPATDTQY

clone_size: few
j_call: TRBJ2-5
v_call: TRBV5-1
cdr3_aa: ASSNGLAGEETQY

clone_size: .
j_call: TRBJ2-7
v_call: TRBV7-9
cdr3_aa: ASSSHTPGAGGRSYEQY

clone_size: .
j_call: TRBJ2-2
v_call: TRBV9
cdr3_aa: ASSVPRGLNTGELF

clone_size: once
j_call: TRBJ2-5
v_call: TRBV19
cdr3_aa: ASSKGGLRRGLAVQETQY

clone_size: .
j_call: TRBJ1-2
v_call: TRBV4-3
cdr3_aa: ASSQDFTRDGGYT

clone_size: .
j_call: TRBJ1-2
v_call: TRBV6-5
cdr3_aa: ASSYGGSNSGYT

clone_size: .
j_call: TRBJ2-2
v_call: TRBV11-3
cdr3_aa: ASSLGARPGTGELF

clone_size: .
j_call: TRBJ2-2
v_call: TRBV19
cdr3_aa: ASTNRGGRGTGELF

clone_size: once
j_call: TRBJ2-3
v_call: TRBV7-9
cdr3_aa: ASSTGLADRTDTQY

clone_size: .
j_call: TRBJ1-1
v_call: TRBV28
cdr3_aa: ASSYPAGAEAF

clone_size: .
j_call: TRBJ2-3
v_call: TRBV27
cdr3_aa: ASRPWAEPSTDTQY

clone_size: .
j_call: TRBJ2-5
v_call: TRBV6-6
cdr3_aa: ASSPGGAIETQY

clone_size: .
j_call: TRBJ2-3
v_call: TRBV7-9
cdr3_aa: ANEGDQSSTDTQY

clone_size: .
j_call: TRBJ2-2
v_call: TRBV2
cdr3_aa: ASSDGATTGELF

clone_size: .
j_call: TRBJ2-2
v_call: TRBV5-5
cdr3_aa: ASSLGVGTGELF

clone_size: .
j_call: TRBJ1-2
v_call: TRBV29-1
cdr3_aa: SGEGGYGYT

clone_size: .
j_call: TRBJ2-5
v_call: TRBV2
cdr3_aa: AGAPEGAGGGTQY

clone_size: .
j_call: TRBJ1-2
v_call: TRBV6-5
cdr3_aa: ASSPLDRVYGYT

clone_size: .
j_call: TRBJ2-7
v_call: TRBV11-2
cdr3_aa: ASSLAPGREFYEQY

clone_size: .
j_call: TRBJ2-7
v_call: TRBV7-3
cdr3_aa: ASSLFALDSYEQY

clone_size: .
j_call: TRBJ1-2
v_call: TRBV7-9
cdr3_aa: ASSPTPGTGNDYGYT

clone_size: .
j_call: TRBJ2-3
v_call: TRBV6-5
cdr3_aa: ASRPSGPGTDTQY

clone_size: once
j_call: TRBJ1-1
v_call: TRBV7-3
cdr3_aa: ASSFQGMAEAF

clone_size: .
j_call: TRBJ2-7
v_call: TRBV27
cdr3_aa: ASSLTPGVISYEQY

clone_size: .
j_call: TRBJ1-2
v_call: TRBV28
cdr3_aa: ASSQGQNYGYT

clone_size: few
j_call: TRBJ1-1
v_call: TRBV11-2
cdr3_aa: ASSSSPANTEAF